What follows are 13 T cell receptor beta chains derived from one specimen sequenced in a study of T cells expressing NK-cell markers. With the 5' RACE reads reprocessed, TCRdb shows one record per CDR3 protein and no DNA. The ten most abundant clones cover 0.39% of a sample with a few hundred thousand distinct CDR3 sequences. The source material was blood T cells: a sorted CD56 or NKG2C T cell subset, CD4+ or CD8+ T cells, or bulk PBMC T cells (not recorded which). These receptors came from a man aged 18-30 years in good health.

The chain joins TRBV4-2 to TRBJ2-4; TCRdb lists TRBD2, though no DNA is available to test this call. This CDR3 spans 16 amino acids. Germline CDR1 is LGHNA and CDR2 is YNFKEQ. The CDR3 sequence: CASSQSNGWAKNIQYF.

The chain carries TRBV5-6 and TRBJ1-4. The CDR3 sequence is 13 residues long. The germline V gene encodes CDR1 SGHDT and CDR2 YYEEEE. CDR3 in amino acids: CASSLSGPEKLFF.

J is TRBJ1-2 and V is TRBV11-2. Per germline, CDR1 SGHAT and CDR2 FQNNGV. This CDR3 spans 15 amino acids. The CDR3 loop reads CASSSVRTANYGYTF. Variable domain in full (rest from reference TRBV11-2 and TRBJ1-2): EAGVAQSPRYKIIEKRQSVAFWCNPISGHATLYWYQQILGQGPKLLIQFQNNGVVDDSQLPKDRFSAERLKGVDSTLKIQPAKLEDSAVYLCASSSVRTANYGYTFGSGTRLTVV.

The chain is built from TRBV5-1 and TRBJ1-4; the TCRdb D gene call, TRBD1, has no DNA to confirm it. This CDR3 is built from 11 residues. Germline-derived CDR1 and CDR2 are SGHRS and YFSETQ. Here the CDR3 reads CASSYMGRLFF. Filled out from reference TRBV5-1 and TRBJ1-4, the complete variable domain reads KAGVTQTPRYLIKTRGQQVTLSCSPISGHRSVSWYQQTPGQGLQFLFEYFSETQRNKGNFPGRFSGRQFSNSRSEMNVSTLELGDSALYLCASSYMGRLFFGSGTQLSVL.

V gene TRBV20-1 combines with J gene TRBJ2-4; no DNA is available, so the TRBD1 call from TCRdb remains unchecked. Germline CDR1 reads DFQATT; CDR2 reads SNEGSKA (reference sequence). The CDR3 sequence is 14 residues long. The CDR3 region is CSASDGTGGVIQYF.

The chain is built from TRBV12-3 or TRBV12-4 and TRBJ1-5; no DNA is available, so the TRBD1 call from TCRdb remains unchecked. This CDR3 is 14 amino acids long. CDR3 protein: CATPGVCGNQPQHF.

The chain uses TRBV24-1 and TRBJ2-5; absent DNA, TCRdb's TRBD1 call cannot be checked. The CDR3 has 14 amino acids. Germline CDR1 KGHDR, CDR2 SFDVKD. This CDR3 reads CATSEGTEQETQYF.

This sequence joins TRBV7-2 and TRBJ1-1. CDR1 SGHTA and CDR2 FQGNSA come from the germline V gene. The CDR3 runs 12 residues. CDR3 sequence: CASSRTDTEAFF.

This chain's CDR3 is CASSYPGERHEQYF. V usage is TRBV5-1 and J usage is TRBJ2-7; absent DNA, TCRdb's TRBD1 call cannot be checked. The germline V gene has CDR1 SGHRS and CDR2 YFSETQ. This CDR3 is 14 amino acids long.

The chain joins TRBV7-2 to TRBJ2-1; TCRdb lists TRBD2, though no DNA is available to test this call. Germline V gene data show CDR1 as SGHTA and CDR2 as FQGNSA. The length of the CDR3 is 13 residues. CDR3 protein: CASSLPTSYEQFF.

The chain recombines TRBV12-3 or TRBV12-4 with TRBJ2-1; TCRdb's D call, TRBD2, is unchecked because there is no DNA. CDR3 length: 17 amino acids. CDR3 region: CASSFLAGGGSYNEQFF.

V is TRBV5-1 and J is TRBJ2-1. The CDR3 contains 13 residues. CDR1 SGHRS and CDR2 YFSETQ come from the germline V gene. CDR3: CASSFSYGHEQFF. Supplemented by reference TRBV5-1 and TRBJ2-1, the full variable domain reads KAGVTQTPRYLIKTRGQQVTLSCSPISGHRSVSWYQQTPGQGLQFLFEYFSETQRNKGNFPGRFSGRQFSNSRSEMNVSTLELGDSALYLCASSFSYGHEQFFGPGTRLTVL.

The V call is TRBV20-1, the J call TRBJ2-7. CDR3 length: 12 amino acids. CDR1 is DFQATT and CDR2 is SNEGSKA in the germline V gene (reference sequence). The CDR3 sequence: CSASFSIYEQYF.